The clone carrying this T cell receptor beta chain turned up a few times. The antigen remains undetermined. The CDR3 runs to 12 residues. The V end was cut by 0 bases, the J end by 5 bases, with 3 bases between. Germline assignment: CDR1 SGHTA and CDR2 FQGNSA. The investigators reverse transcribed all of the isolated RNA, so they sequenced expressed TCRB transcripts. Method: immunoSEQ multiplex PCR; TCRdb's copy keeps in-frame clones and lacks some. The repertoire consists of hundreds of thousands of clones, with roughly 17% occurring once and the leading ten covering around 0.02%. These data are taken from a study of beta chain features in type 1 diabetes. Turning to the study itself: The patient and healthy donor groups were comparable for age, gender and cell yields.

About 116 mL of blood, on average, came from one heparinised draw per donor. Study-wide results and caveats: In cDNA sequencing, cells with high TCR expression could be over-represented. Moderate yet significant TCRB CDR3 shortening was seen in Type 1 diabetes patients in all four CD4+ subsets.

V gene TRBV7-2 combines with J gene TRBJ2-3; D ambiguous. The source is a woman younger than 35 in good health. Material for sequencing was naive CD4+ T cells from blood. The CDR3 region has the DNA TGTGCCAGCAGCTTAGCGCGAGATACGCAGTATTTT. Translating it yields CASSLARDTQYF.